A selection of T cell receptor beta chains follows, all from one sample in a study of beta chain features in type 1 diabetes. Clones were read by immunoSEQ multiplex PCR, and TCRdb kept only the in-frame ones, dropping some. The table records 600,000 to 750,000 clones, around 12% of them present only once. Sequencing was done on a sample of naive CD4+ T cells from blood. The receptor source for this set is a man aged 25-45 years with type 1 diabetes. The CDR3 runs from the conserved cysteine through the conserved F or W. A D gene is named only where the DNA matches it firmly. Clone size appears in some rows only: once, few, many, or a class for an expanded clone.

clone_size d_call j_call cdr3_length v_call cdr3_nt cdr3_aa
- TRBD2 TRBJ2-1 15 TRBV7-3 TGTGCCAGCAGCTTAGATCCAGCGGGGGGTAATGAGCAGTTCTTC CASSLDPAGGNEQFF
few - TRBJ2-1 16 TRBV7-2 TGTGCCAGCAGCTTAGCCTTGCTGGGGGTTAACAATGAGCAGTTCTTC CASSLALLGVNNEQFF
- - TRBJ2-3 14 TRBV6-5 TGTGCCAGCAGTTACAGACTCCCAGGGGATACGCAGTATTTT CASSYRLPGDTQYF
few - TRBJ2-2 16 TRBV10-3 TGTGCCATCAGTGAGTCGGAGGGAACGACCACCGGGGAGCTGTTTTTT CAISESEGTTTGELFF
- - TRBJ1-2 13 TRBV30 TGTGCGTCTCAAGCGGGGGCCTCCTATGGCTACACCTTC CASQAGASYGYTF
- - TRBJ1-5 15 TRBV6-5 TGTGCCAGCAGTTATTCGGACGGGGGCAATCAGCCCCAGCATTTT CASSYSDGGNQPQHF
few TRBD1 TRBJ2-5 14 TRBV7-2 TGTGCCAGCAGCCGGGGACAGGGCGGAGAGACCCAGTACTTC CASSRGQGGETQYF
- TRBD1 TRBJ1-6 16 TRBV23-1 TGCGCCAGCAGTCAATCGCAGGGGGCGGAAAATTCACCCCTCCACTTT CASSQSQGAENSPLHF
- - TRBJ1-5 14 TRBV18 TGTGCCAGCTCAGATCGTCGGAGCAATCAGCCCCAGCATTTT CASSDRRSNQPQHF
few - TRBJ1-2 14 TRBV9 TGTGCCAGCAGCGTAGCCATAACAGGCTATGGCTACACCTTC CASSVAITGYGYTF
- - TRBJ2-1 12 TRBV19 TGTGCCAGTAGTACGAGGCCGAATGAGCAGTTCTTC CASSTRPNEQFF
few TRBD1 TRBJ1-2 16 TRBV5-1 TGCGCCAGCAGCCATGGACAGGATCAAGCTAACTATGGCTACACCTTC CASSHGQDQANYGYTF
few - TRBJ2-5 14 TRBV5-4 TGTGCCAGCAGCTTGGCCGGGGTCGGAGAGACCCAGTACTTC CASSLAGVGETQYF
few - TRBJ1-2 14 TRBV30 TGTGCCTCCTTCCTCCGGGACACCCACTATGGCTACACCTTC CASFLRDTHYGYTF
- - TRBJ1-4 12 TRBV29-1 TGCAGCGTAGGGGGGTCTAATGAAAAACTGTTTTTT CSVGGSNEKLFF
few TRBD1 TRBJ1-4 16 TRBV6-1 TGTGCCAGCAGTGAACGAGGACTTAAAGGACAGGGGGAACTGTTTTTT CASSERGLKGQGELFF
- - TRBJ1-2 16 TRBV27 TGTGCCAGCAGTTTATTGGGCCGGACGGCTAACTATGGCTACACCTTC CASSLLGRTANYGYTF
few TRBD2 TRBJ2-5 13 TRBV15 TGTGCCACGGGCGGGGGACCCCAAGAGACCCAGTACTTC CATGGGPQETQYF
- TRBD2 TRBJ2-1 15 TRBV19 TGTGCCAGTAGTAACTGGGGGGGATTTTACAATGAGCAGTTCTTC CASSNWGGFYNEQFF
few - TRBJ2-5 11 TRBV29-1 TGCAGCGTTGGGGAAGGGGAGACCCAGTACTTC CSVGEGETQYF
few - TRBJ2-1 16 TRBV7-3 TGTGCCAGCAGCTCTCGTCTGGGGGGCCGAGGGAATGAGCAGTTCTTC CASSSRLGGRGNEQFF
few - TRBJ2-3 15 TRBV5-1 TGCGCCAGCAGCTTGTCACTCCTTAGCACAGATACGCAGTATTTT CASSLSLLSTDTQYF
- TRBD1 TRBJ2-5 15 TRBV7-2 TGTGCCAGCAGCTCCGGGACAGGGGGCCAAGAGACCCAGTACTTC CASSSGTGGQETQYF
- - TRBJ1-2 14 TRBV29-1 TGCAGCGTTGAAAGACAGAGAGCTAACTATGGCTACACCTTC CSVERQRANYGYTF
- - TRBJ1-2 14 TRBV7-2 TGTGCCAGCAGCTCCGGACAGCGCACTTATGGCTACACCTTC CASSSGQRTYGYTF
few - TRBJ2-2 16 TRBV9 TGTGCCAGCAGCGTAGTTCACGGCGCGAACACCGGGGAGCTGTTTTTT CASSVVHGANTGELFF
- - TRBJ2-2 13 TRBV19 TGTGCCAGTACTATAGAGAGAACCGGGGAGCTGTTTTTT CASTIERTGELFF
few TRBD2 TRBJ2-2 18 TRBV14 TGTGCCAGCAGCCAAGATGGGGGACTAGCGGGCCACACCGGGGAGCTGTTTTTT CASSQDGGLAGHTGELFF
- - TRBJ1-4 14 TRBV9 TGTGCCAGCAGCGCGGGGGCGGAGGAGACAAAACTGTTTTTT CASSAGAEETKLFF
few - TRBJ2-7 16 TRBV7-2 TGTGCCAGCAGCTTATTGAGATTCGGAGGGGGCTACGAGCAGTACTTC CASSLLRFGGGYEQYF
- TRBD2 TRBJ2-5 16 TRBV5-1 TGCGCCAGCAGCCCATCGGGACTAGCGGGGCAAGAGACCCAGTACTTC CASSPSGLAGQETQYF
- - TRBJ2-1 14 TRBV10-1 TGCGCCAGCAGTGAAACCTTGGCGGGGAATGAGCAGTTCTTC CASSETLAGNEQFF
- - TRBJ2-3 15 TRBV6-1 TGTGCCAGCACCGAAGGAGGGGGAGGTGCAGATACGCAGTATTTT CASTEGGGGADTQYF
- - TRBJ2-7 14 TRBV27 TGTGCCAGCCGTAAAACACAGGGAAACTACGAGCAGTACTTC CASRKTQGNYEQYF
- - TRBJ2-3 14 TRBV5-1 TGCGCCAGCAGCTTCGCAGCGGACACAGATACGCAGTATTTT CASSFAADTDTQYF
- - TRBJ2-7 12 TRBV7-9 TGTGCCAGCAGCTTGACAGGAAACGAGCAGTACTTC CASSLTGNEQYF
few - TRBJ2-7 13 TRBV5-1 TGCGCCAGCAGCTTCTGGACCTCCGAAGAGCAGTACTTC CASSFWTSEEQYF
- - TRBJ2-7 14 TRBV7-2 TGTGCCAGCAGCGCGGGACTCTCCTCCTACGAGCAGTACTTC CASSAGLSSYEQYF
- TRBD2 TRBJ2-3 15 TRBV4-3 TGCGCCAGCAGCCAAACAACTAGCGGGGGGGATACGCAGTATTTT CASSQTTSGGDTQYF
- TRBD1 TRBJ2-2 13 TRBV5-1 TGCGCCAGCGGGGACAGGAACACCGGGGAGCTGTTTTTT CASGDRNTGELFF
- - TRBJ2-3 15 TRBV7-8 TGTGCCAGCAGCTTAAACTTGGCGGCTACAGATACGCAGTATTTT CASSLNLAATDTQYF
few TRBD1 TRBJ2-7 16 TRBV5-1 TGCGCCAGCAGCTTTGCTCCCGGGACAGGGTTTGGCGAGCAGTACTTC CASSFAPGTGFGEQYF
- - TRBJ2-7 13 TRBV7-2 TGTGCCAGCAGATTGGGACCTCCCTACGAGCAGTACTTC CASRLGPPYEQYF
- TRBD1 TRBJ2-7 12 TRBV10-3 TGTGCCGTCCGGGACAGGCACTACGAGCAGTACTTC CAVRDRHYEQYF
few - TRBJ2-7 13 TRBV5-6 TGTGCCAGCAGCCCCGGAGAAACCTACGAGCAGTACTTC CASSPGETYEQYF
few - TRBJ2-5 12 TRBV5-1 TGCGCCAGCAGCTTGGCAGGAGAGACCCAGTACTTC CASSLAGETQYF
- - TRBJ2-7 11 TRBV5-6 TGTGCCAGCAGCCAAGGACTAGAGCAGTACTTC CASSQGLEQYF
few - TRBJ2-5 11 TRBV6-1 TGTGCCAGCAGTGGGCGAGAGACCCAGTACTTC CASSGRETQYF
few - TRBJ2-7 12 TRBV28 TGTGCCAGCACCCTACAGGGCTACGAGCAGTACTTC CASTLQGYEQYF
- - TRBJ2-5 15 TRBV14 TGTGCCAGCAGCCTTCGGACAGGACTACAAGAGACCCAGTACTTC CASSLRTGLQETQYF
few TRBD2 TRBJ2-3 16 TRBV28 TGTGCCAGCAGTTTAGGGCTAGCGGTTAACACAGATACGCAGTATTTT CASSLGLAVNTDTQYF
- TRBD1 TRBJ1-1 14 TRBV7-2 TGTGCCAGCAGCCCGGGACAGGGGACCGCTGAAGCTTTCTTT CASSPGQGTAEAFF
few - TRBJ2-1 13 TRBV6-6 TGTGCCAGCAGTACTACAGAGTACAATGAGCAGTTCTTC CASSTTEYNEQFF